This T cell receptor beta chain stems from a study of graft-versus-host responses after intestinal transplantation. About the research overall: Recipients got multivisceral, liver-intestinal, or isolated intestinal transplants. Every transplant recipient was induced with anti-thymocyte globulin, then maintained on tacrolimus and steroids for two to three years.

V lost 6 bases and J lost 4; bases outside the gene matches: 8. The CDR3 is 15 residues long. CDR1 and CDR2 from the germline V gene are MNHNS and SASEGT. The table lists this clone with a count of one. Antigen unknown. Regarding the study as a whole: The recipient marrow held GvH clones, and some of them showed up first in ileum or blood. Some patients had graft-donor T cell macrochimerism. In their allografts, the ratios of graft-versus-host to host-versus-graft T cell clones were high.

Some clones are missing from TCRdb's copy, which holds only in-frame ones; the method was immunoSEQ multiplex PCR. The repertoire holds 35,000 to 50,000 clones, with 90% to 95% as singletons. The TCR sequence derives from a human donor who was the organ donor for an intestinal transplant. The chain combines TRBV6-1 with TRBJ2-2; TRBD1 agrees at 7 bases. The sequences come from unstimulated CD8+ T cells sorted from spleen or lymph node cells, collected before transplant. For the CDR3, the DNA is TGTGCCAGCAGGGCAAGACAGGGTACCACCGGGGAGCTGTTTTTT. It encodes CASRARQGTTGELFF.